This TCR beta chain came from a study of CD8+ T cells in alopecia areata. Study-wide background: Oral tofacitinib, 5 to 10 mg twice daily, was given in an open-label trial. Findings of the study overall: Affected lesional scalp, above all in alopecia totalis/universalis, was more clonal than normal scalp.

This clone was found a few times. Its antigen is currently unknown. In alopecia areata patients, both lesional scalp punch biopsies and peripheral blood were collected. PBMCs yielded sorted CD4+ and CD8+ T cells. Germline V gene data show CDR1 as SQVTM and CDR2 as ANQGSEA. Trimming left V 5 bases short and J 3 bases short, with 7 bases between. There are 12 residues in the CDR3. Extracted from the samples, RNA was reverse transcribed into cDNA to serve as the sequencing template. Profiled with immunoSEQ multiplex PCR; TCRdb holds only in-frame clones, not every one. The sample has about 120,000 clones, about two fifths seen once; the top ten hold approximately 2.8%.

Source material: CD4+ T cells sorted from blood. The clonotype originates from a human donor with alopecia areata. The genes are TRBV29-1 and TRBJ1-4; D gene uncertain. The DNA of the CDR3 is TGCAGCGTTCGGCGGTCTAATGAAAAACTGTTTTTT. Protein product: CSVRRSNEKLFF.